The 18 T cell receptor beta chains below come from one sample, sequenced in a study of blood T cell repertoires in COVID-19 (dated by TCRdb to 2018 to 2020). The library was made by the immunoSEQ multiplex PCR assay. TCRdb re-hosts the immuneACCESS table, in-frame sequences only. Its copies lack some clones; in the studies checked, an unresolved V gene accounts for under half of them, and the cause for the rest is not known. Across this sample there are roughly 250,000 clones, with about 86% seen only once. The ten largest clonotypes hold around 3.3% of the sample. Sample: PBMCs or T cells enriched from blood (not recorded which). These receptor sequences come from a middle-aged woman with acute COVID-19.

This clone was detected once. The chain links TRBV2 to TRBJ2-5, with TRBD2 matching 7 bases. Losses at the gene ends were 6 bases for V and 5 bases for J; bases not matched to a gene: 12. The germline V gene has CDR1 SNHLY and CDR2 FYNNEI. The CDR3 has 15 amino acids. Here the CDR3 reads CASRGGTSGGETQYF. The CDR3 DNA follows: TGTGCCAGCAGGGGAGGGACTTCTGGTGGGGAGACCCAGTACTTC.

The chain couples TRBV5-1 to TRBJ1-2; possible D gene TRBD1, 5 bases. Trimming removed 1 base from V and 4 bases from J, with 20 bases in between. Germline V gene lookup returns CDR1 SGHRS and CDR2 YFSETQ. The length of the CDR3 is 17 residues. The CDR3 nucleotides read TGCGCCAGCAGCTTGTCCGGCAGGGCGGACATAAGCTATGGCTACACCTTC. It specifies CASSLSGRADISYGYTF.

J is TRBJ1-1 and V is TRBV7-3; 8 positions match TRBD1. Trimming took 4 bases from V and 2 from J; bases not matched to a gene: 9. The CDR3 extends over 16 amino acids. Germline V gives CDR1 SGHTA, CDR2 FQGTGA. The CDR3 is CASSSTPTGGNTEAFF. DNA for the CDR3: TGTGCCAGCAGCTCCACACCCACAGGGGGAAACACTGAAGCTTTCTTT.

CDR3 protein: CASSLILGEDEQFF. In DNA, the CDR3 is TGTGCCAGCAGCTTGATTCTAGGAGAAGATGAGCAGTTCTTC. The chain recombines TRBV5-4 with TRBJ2-1; D is unclear. CDR1 is SGHNT and CDR2 is YYREEE in the germline V gene (reference sequence). V dropped 1 base and J dropped 8 bases, with 13 bases sitting between them. The CDR3 extends over 14 amino acids.

This chain links TRBV21-1 with TRBJ2-7; TRBD2 is taken as the D call from the table, unchecked against the DNA. TRBV21-1 is annotated as a pseudogene. The length of the CDR3 is 17 residues. This CDR3 reads CASSLTGGLAGKYEQYF. The CDR3 nucleotides read TGTGCCAGCAGCCTCACGGGAGGCCTAGCGGGGAAATACGAGCAGTACTTC.

V gene TRBV9 combines with J gene TRBJ1-5, with D possibly matching TRBD1 (6 bases). The germline V gene has CDR1 SGDLS and CDR2 YYNGEE. V lost 3 bases and J 4 bases, leaving 20 bases between the germline ends. There are 17 residues in the CDR3. CDR3 sequence: CASSAGSAVGGNQPQHF. The DNA of the CDR3 is TGTGCCAGCAGCGCCGGCTCAGCAGTAGGGGGAAATCAGCCCCAGCATTTT.

By proportion, this clone is medium-sized. V gene TRBV6-2 or TRBV6-3 combines with J gene TRBJ2-4; tentatively, D is TRBD2 (5 bases). The V and J ends lost 4 bases and 1 base respectively, with 20 bases between them. The CDR3 spans 18 residues. Germline V gene lookup returns CDR1 MNHEY and CDR2 SVGEGT. The CDR3 nucleotides are TGTGCCAGCAGTTTCCTGTCCCGGAGCCCGGGGGCCAAAAACATTCAGTACTTC. It translates to CASSFLSRSPGAKNIQYF.

The chain employs TRBV6-5 and TRBJ1-2; a weak D match, TRBD1 (6 bases). The V gene's germline CDR1 is MNHEY and CDR2 SVGAGI. The CDR3 is made up of 15 amino acids. V gave up 4 bases and J gave up 4 bases, with 16 bases separating them. The CDR3 protein is CASSSIEGDIYGYTF. Written as DNA, the CDR3 is TGTGCCAGCAGTTCCATAGAGGGGGACATCTATGGCTACACCTTC.

V usage is TRBV5-4 and J usage is TRBJ2-2, with a weak D call TRBD1 (5 bases). Germline CDR1 SGHNT, CDR2 YYREEE (reference sequence). CDR3 length: 15 residues. V dropped 1 base and J dropped 0 bases, with 7 bases sitting between them. The CDR3: CASSLQGSNTGELFF. As DNA, the CDR3 is TGTGCCAGCAGCTTGCAGGGATCGAACACCGGGGAGCTGTTTTTT.

V is TRBV7-9 and J is TRBJ2-3; TRBD2 matches at 8 bases. The ends lost 3 bases at V and 5 bases at J; junction bases unmatched: 4. Per germline, CDR1 SEHNR and CDR2 FQNEAQ (reference sequence). The CDR3 consists of 14 residues. The chain's CDR3 is CASSFRTSGDTQYF. The CDR3 nucleotides read TGTGCCAGCAGCTTCAGAACTAGCGGAGATACGCAGTATTTT. The whole variable domain, remainder taken from reference TRBV7-9 and TRBJ2-3, is DTGVSQNPRHKITKRGQNVTFRCDPISEHNRLYWYRQTLGQGPEFLTYFQNEAQLEKSRLLSDRFSAERPKGSFSTLEIQRTEQGDSAMYLCASSFRTSGDTQYFGPGTRLTVL.

The rearrangement links TRBV11-2 to TRBJ1-1; 7 bases are shared with TRBD1. CDR3 length equals 13 residues. V shed 0 bases and J 7 bases; nucleotides not matched to a gene: 2. Germline CDR1 is SGHAT and CDR2 is FQNNGV. Written as DNA, the CDR3 is TGTGCCAGCAGCTTAGAGGGACAGTATGAAGCTTTCTTT. Protein sequence: CASSLEGQYEAFF.

The chain links TRBV5-1 to TRBJ2-5; 7 nucleotides align to TRBD1. Germline lookup yields CDR1 SGHRS and CDR2 YFSETQ. The V segment lost 0 bases and the J segment 5 bases; nucleotides outside the gene matches: 7. The CDR3 covers 15 residues. The CDR3 region is CASSLATGEQETQYF. The CDR3 region has the DNA TGCGCCAGCAGCTTGGCCACAGGGGAGCAGGAGACCCAGTACTTC. Full variable domain (missing parts from reference TRBV5-1 and TRBJ2-5): KAGVTQTPRYLIKTRGQQVTLSCSPISGHRSVSWYQQTPGQGLQFLFEYFSETQRNKGNFPGRFSGRQFSNSRSEMNVSTLELGDSALYLCASSLATGEQETQYFGPGTRLLVL.

Only one count was recorded for this clone. This sequence joins TRBV12-5 and TRBJ2-7, with D possibly matching TRBD2 (6 bases). V was trimmed by 1 base and J by 3 bases, leaving 7 bases between them. This CDR3 has 13 amino acids. The germline CDR1 and CDR2 sequences are LGHNT and FRNRAP. CDR3 DNA: TGTGCTAGTGGTTTGGGACTAGTCTACGAGCAGTACTTC. This translates into CASGLGLVYEQYF.

The chain has TRBV5-1 and TRBJ1-3, with 7 bases that match TRBD1. From germline, CDR1 is SGHRS and CDR2 YFSETQ. J was trimmed by 1 base and V by 1 base; bases with no gene match: 5. CDR3 length: 16 residues. The CDR3 protein is CASSLIQGQSGNTIYF. The CDR3 DNA is TGCGCCAGCAGCTTGATACAGGGGCAGTCTGGAAACACCATATATTTT.

The sample holds one count of this clone. The chain uses TRBV6-6 and TRBJ2-3; 7 bases align to TRBD1. From germline, CDR1 is MNHNY and CDR2 SVGAGI (reference sequence). The CDR3 extends over 15 amino acids. Trimming cost V 8 bases and J 0 bases; bases outside gene matches: 8. The CDR3 is CASQRQGSSTDTQYF. For the CDR3, the DNA is TGTGCCAGCCAACGACAGGGCTCTAGCACAGATACGCAGTATTTT.

This chain joins TRBV2 and TRBJ2-5, with unresolved D. CDR1 and CDR2 (germline): SNHLY, FYNNEI. This CDR3 is built from 14 residues. The V gene lost 4 bases and the J gene lost 2 bases, with 11 bases spanning the gap. The CDR3 sequence: CASSANGPQETQYF. Here the CDR3 DNA reads TGTGCCAGCAGTGCGAACGGTCCACAAGAGACCCAGTACTTC.

This clone was detected only once. V and J are TRBV2 and TRBJ1-5, with TRBD1 matching over 8 bases. The germline gives CDR1 SNHLY, CDR2 FYNNEI. The CDR3 loop spans 15 amino acids. The trim removed 6 bases at V and 6 bases at J, leaving 10 bases unmatched. CDR3 bases: TGTGCCAGCAGCCAGGACAGGGAGAGGGGTCAGCCCCAGCATTTT. Its translation is CASSQDRERGQPQHF.

CDR3 sequence: CASIASWDTGELFF. CDR3 sequence (DNA): TGTGCCAGTATAGCTTCGTGGGACACCGGGGAGCTGTTTTTT. The chain recombines TRBV19 with TRBJ2-2; D ambiguous. This CDR3 has 14 residues. V was cut by 7 bases and J by 3 bases, with 12 bases left in between. Per the germline V gene, CDR1 is LNHDA and CDR2 is SQIVND (reference sequence).